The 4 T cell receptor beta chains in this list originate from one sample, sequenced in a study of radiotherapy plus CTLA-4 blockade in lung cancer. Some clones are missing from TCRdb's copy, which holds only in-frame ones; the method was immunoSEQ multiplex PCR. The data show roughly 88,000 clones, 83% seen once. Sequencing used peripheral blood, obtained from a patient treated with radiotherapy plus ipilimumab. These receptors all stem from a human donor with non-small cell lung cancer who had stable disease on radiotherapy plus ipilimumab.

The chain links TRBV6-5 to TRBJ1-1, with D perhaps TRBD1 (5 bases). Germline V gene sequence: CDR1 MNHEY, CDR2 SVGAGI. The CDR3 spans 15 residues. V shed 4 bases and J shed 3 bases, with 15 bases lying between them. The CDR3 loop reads CASSSPGGVHTEAFF. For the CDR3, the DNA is TGTGCCAGCAGTTCCCCCGGGGGGGTCCACACTGAAGCTTTCTTT.

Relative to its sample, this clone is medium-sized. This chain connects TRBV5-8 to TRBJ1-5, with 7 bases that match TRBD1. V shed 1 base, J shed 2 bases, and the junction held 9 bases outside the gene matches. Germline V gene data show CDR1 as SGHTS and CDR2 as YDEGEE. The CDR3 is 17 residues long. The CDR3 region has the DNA TGTGCCAGCAGCTTGAGGACAGGCCAAATCCGCAATCAGCCCCAGCATTTT. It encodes CASSLRTGQIRNQPQHF.

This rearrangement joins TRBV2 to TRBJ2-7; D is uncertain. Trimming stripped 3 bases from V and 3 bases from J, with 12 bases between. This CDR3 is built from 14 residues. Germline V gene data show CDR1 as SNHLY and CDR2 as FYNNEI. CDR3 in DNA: TGTGCCAGCAGTGATCGGAAGTGGGACTACGAGCAGTACTTC. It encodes CASSDRKWDYEQYF.

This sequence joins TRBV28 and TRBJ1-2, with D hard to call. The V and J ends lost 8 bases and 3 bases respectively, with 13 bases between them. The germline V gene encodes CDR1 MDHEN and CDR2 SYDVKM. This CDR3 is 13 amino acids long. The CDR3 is CASPRPFYYGYTF. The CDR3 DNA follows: TGTGCCAGCCCCCGGCCGTTTTACTATGGCTACACCTTC.